This TCR beta chain was identified in a study of T cell changes during pregnancy in multiple sclerosis. The method was immunoSEQ multiplex PCR; TCRdb's version includes in-frame clones alone and lacks a portion of them. The sample has about 92,000 clones, 85% to 95% seen once. This receptor was obtained from a female donor with multiple sclerosis, enrolled in a pregnancy study. The sample in question was peripheral blood, obtained in the first trimester of pregnancy.

This CDR3 reads CASSERTGVGNQPQHF. The DNA of the CDR3 is TGTGCCAGTAGTGAACGGACAGGCGTTGGCAATCAGCCCCAGCATTTT. The chain couples TRBV19 to TRBJ1-5; 7 nucleotides match TRBD1. V lost 5 bases, J lost 2 bases, and 9 bases stayed unmatched. This CDR3 has 16 residues. Germline V lookup: CDR1 LNHDA, CDR2 SQIVND (reference sequence).